The clone carrying this T cell receptor beta chain was seen more than once but under ten times. Its antigen is not identified. Germline V gives CDR1 LGHDT, CDR2 YNNKEL (reference sequence). Trimming at V came to 2 bases and at J to 5 bases, leaving 17 bases not matched to a gene. The CDR3 is 21 residues long. The sample comes from a study of T-cell reconstitution after alpha-beta-depleted transplantation in children. General study results and limits: Several hundred graft clones that had expanded were reportedly the source of alpha-beta T cells about two months after transplant. Several patients had high TCRbeta diversity at day 60; it came from surviving recipient T cells and thymic progenitors. Newly produced T cells mostly provided counts and TCRbeta diversity after one year, as hyperexpanded clones declined.

As it was prepared, the TCRbeta library received unique molecular identifiers. TCRdb processed the PCR reads anew with MiXCR; each CDR3 protein has one entry. The table lists approximately 300,000 distinct CDR3 sequences, nearly 8% of them singletons. The chain is built from TRBV3-1 and TRBJ2-5; 16 nucleotides align to TRBD2. The material was peripheral blood, obtained 360 days after TCRalphabeta/CD19-depleted stem cell transplant. The sequence derives from a female patient aged 2 to 10 who had a stem cell transplant for Fanconi anemia, so the T cells may come from the graft donor. As DNA, the CDR3 is TGTGCCAGCAGCCAATTCACTCCGGGACTAGCGGGGGGGCGGGAGCGGGAGACCCAGTACTTC. It codes for CASSQFTPGLAGGRERETQYF.